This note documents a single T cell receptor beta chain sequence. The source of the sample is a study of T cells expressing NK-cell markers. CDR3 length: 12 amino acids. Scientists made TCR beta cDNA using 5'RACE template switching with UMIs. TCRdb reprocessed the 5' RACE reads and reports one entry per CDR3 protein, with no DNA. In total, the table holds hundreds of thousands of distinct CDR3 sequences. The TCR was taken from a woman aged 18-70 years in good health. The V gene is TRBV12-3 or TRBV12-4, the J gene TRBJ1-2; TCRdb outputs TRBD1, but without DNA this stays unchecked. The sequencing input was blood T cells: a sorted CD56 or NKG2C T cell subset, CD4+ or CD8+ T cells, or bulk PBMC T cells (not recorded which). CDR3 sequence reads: CASTLGGDGYTF.